What follows are 25 T cell receptor beta chains derived from one specimen sequenced in a study of cytomegalovirus exposure and HLA in healthy donors. Primers: 60 Vbeta forward and 13 Jbeta reverse. The table came from immunoSEQ multiplex PCR; TCRdb's copy has only in-frame clones and leaves some out. The repertoire holds 150,000 to 200,000 clones, with about 80% as singletons. The sequencing sample was made of PBMCs. These receptors originate from a woman in her thirties or forties in good health and CMV-seronegative.

The rearrangement joins TRBV2 to TRBJ2-2, with 9 bases matching TRBD1. The V gene end was trimmed by 6 bases and the J gene end by 0 bases; junction bases not matched to a gene: 2. Germline-derived CDR1 and CDR2 are SNHLY and FYNNEI. The CDR3 consists of 15 residues. The chain's CDR3 is CASRWTGANTGELFF. The DNA for the CDR3 is TGTGCCAGCAGGTGGACAGGGGCGAACACCGGGGAGCTGTTTTTT.

The J gene is TRBJ2-1, the V gene TRBV15; 9 bases are shared with TRBD2. V shed 0 bases and J 6 bases; nucleotides not matched to a gene: 0. In germline, CDR1 is LNHNV, CDR2 YYDKDF (reference sequence). CDR3 length: 14 amino acids. The CDR3 loop reads CATSRELAGNEQFF. CDR3 nucleotides: TGTGCCACCAGCAGAGAACTAGCGGGCAATGAGCAGTTCTTC. The whole variable domain, remainder taken from reference TRBV15 and TRBJ2-1, is DAMVIQNPRYQVTQFGKPVTLSCSQTLNHNVMYWYQQKSSQAPKLLFHYYDKDFNNEADTPDNFQSRRPNTSFCFLDIRSPGLGDTAMYLCATSRELAGNEQFFGPGTRLTVL.

The genes are TRBV5-4 and TRBJ2-7; TRBD1 matches 8 bases. The germline CDR1 and CDR2 sequences are SGHNT and YYREEE (reference sequence). This CDR3 region has 14 residues. With V trimmed by 3 bases and J by 0 bases, 2 bases remained unmatched. The CDR3 DNA follows: TGTGCCAGCAGCTCCACAGGGGGCTCCTACGAGCAGTACGTC. Translation: CASSSTGGSYEQYV.

The chain uses TRBV4-3 and TRBJ2-1, with 12 bases identical to TRBD2. V gave up 4 bases and J gave up 4 bases; unmatched junction bases: 11. The germline V gene encodes CDR1 LGHNA and CDR2 YSLEER. CDR3 length: 18 amino acids. The CDR3 sequence is CASSPGALAGGWYNEQFF. CDR3 nucleotide sequence: TGCGCCAGCAGCCCTGGGGCCCTAGCGGGAGGGTGGTACAATGAGCAGTTCTTC.

The rearrangement uses TRBV11-3 and TRBJ1-2, with D unresolved. Trimming pared 2 bases from V and 6 bases from J, leaving 7 bases between. CDR3 length: 12 residues. Germline loops: CDR1 SGHNT, CDR2 YENEEA. The CDR3 here is CASSLSGDGYTF. For the CDR3, the DNA is TGTGCCAGCAGCTTATCCGGGGATGGCTACACCTTC.

The chain joins TRBV7-2 to TRBJ2-7, with 12 bases fitting TRBD2. Germline loops: CDR1 SGHTA, CDR2 FQGNSA. The ends lost 5 bases at V and 3 bases at J; junction bases unmatched: 5. The CDR3 totals 15 residues. In DNA form, the CDR3 reads TGTGCCAGCAGCGTGATGGGACTAGCGGGCTACGAGCAGTACGTC. The encoded protein is CASSVMGLAGYEQYV.

This clone was seen a handful of times. The chain is built from TRBV7-2 and TRBJ2-5; 11 bases align to TRBD2. The J segment lost 2 bases and the V segment lost 1 base, leaving 6 bases of the junction unmatched. The CDR3 runs to 17 residues. Germline CDR1 and CDR2: SGHTA and FQGNSA. The CDR3 region is CASSLGILAGGQETQYF. The CDR3 nucleotides read TGTGCCAGCAGCTTAGGGATCCTAGCGGGAGGACAAGAGACCCAGTACTTC.

The sample holds one count of this clone. The gene calls are TRBV5-4 and TRBJ2-1; the match to TRBD2 covers 11 bases. Germline-derived CDR1 and CDR2 are SGHNT and YYREEE (reference sequence). The ends lost 0 bases at V and 5 bases at J; junction bases unmatched: 1. The CDR3 sequence is 15 residues long. Here the CDR3 DNA reads TGTGCCAGCAGCTTGGGACTAGCGGGGAACAATGAGCAGTTCTTC. This sequence encodes CASSLGLAGNNEQFF. The variable domain in full, completed from reference TRBV5-4 and TRBJ2-1, reads ETGVTQSPTHLIKTRGQQVTLRCSSQSGHNTVSWYQQALGQGPQFIFQYYREEENGRGNFPPRFSGLQFPNYSSELNVNALELDDSALYLCASSLGLAGNNEQFFGPGTRLTVL.

CDR3 bases: TGTGCCAGCAGGCTCCGACAGGCCTGGAGCTCCTACAATGAGCAGTTCTTC. Protein product: CASRLRQAWSSYNEQFF. V and J are TRBV2 and TRBJ2-1; D might be TRBD1 (6 bases). Trimming left V 6 bases short and J 0 bases short, with 18 bases between. Germline V lookup: CDR1 SNHLY, CDR2 FYNNEI. This CDR3 has 17 amino acids.

The chain couples TRBV19 to TRBJ2-7; possibly TRBD1 for D (5 bases). The germline V and J ends were trimmed by 5 bases and 3 bases, with 14 bases remaining between them. CDR3 size: 14 residues. CDR1 and CDR2 from the germline V gene are LNHDA and SQIVND (reference sequence). CDR3 residues: CASSVRTPYYEQYF. As DNA, the CDR3 is TGTGCCAGTAGTGTCAGGACACCTTACTACGAGCAGTACTTC.

This clone was counted between two and nine times. The V and J genes are TRBV27 and TRBJ2-4; TRBD2 matches at 8 bases. CDR1 and CDR2 from the germline V gene are MNHEY and SMNVEV (reference sequence). The V and J ends lost 3 bases and 11 bases, in that order; junction bases with no gene match: 6. There are 13 residues in the CDR3. The CDR3 DNA reads as TGTGCCAGCAGTTTGGGGACTAGTTATGTTCAGTACTTC. Translated, it gives CASSLGTSYVQYF.

This rearrangement joins TRBV7-9 to TRBJ1-5; 9 positions agree with TRBD1. CDR1 SEHNR and CDR2 FQNEAQ come from the germline V gene (reference sequence). The CDR3 has 18 amino acids. Unmatched junction bases numbered 10, after V lost 4 bases and J lost 0 bases. The CDR3 loop is CASSSTSSTGGSNQPQHF. DNA of the CDR3: TGTGCCAGCAGCTCTACTTCTTCGACAGGGGGTAGCAATCAGCCCCAGCATTTT. The whole variable domain, filled in from reference TRBV7-9 and TRBJ1-5, reads DTGVSQNPRHKITKRGQNVTFRCDPISEHNRLYWYRQTLGQGPEFLTYFQNEAQLEKSRLLSDRFSAERPKGSFSTLEIQRTEQGDSAMYLCASSSTSSTGGSNQPQHFGDGTRLSIL.

The V gene is TRBV30, the J gene TRBJ2-5; no definite D call. Germline V gives CDR1 GTSNPN, CDR2 SVGIG (reference sequence). The CDR3 runs 12 residues. V lost 2 bases and J 5 bases, leaving 9 bases between the germline ends. CDR3 region: CAWSSTRETQYF. Here the CDR3 DNA reads TGTGCCTGGAGTTCCACGCGCGAGACCCAGTACTTC.

V gene TRBV11-3 combines with J gene TRBJ1-1, with 8 nucleotides matching TRBD1. Germline V CDR1 and CDR2: SGHNT, YENEEA. CDR3 length: 14 residues. Trimming removed 3 bases from V and 3 bases from J; junction bases left unmatched: 3. DNA of the CDR3: TGTGCCAGCAGCTTTGGACAGGGAGACACTGAAGCTTTCTTT. Its protein product is CASSFGQGDTEAFF.

The chain combines TRBV21-1 with TRBJ2-2; the table's D call of TRBD2 was not tested on the DNA. TRBV21-1 is a known pseudogene. This CDR3 spans 16 amino acids. CDR3 nucleotide sequence: TGTGCCAGCAGCAAAGCGCGGGCGGTTCACACCGGGGAGCTGTTTTTT. This gives the protein CASSKARAVHTGELFF.

The chain employs TRBV7-2 and TRBJ2-7, with 7 bases matching TRBD2. Germline CDR1 reads SGHTA; CDR2 reads FQGNSA. J gave up 1 base and V 3 bases, and 6 bases lay outside the gene matches. The CDR3 sequence is 15 residues long. The CDR3 coding sequence is TGTGCCAGCAGCTTTACTAGCGTTCCTTCCTACGAGCAGTACTTC. It encodes CASSFTSVPSYEQYF.

The chain combines TRBV7-2 with TRBJ1-4, with 7 bases aligning to TRBD1. Trimming at V came to 1 base and at J to 5 bases, leaving 7 bases not matched to a gene. The CDR3 has 16 amino acids. The germline gives CDR1 SGHTA, CDR2 FQGNSA. CDR3 nucleotide sequence: TGTGCCAGCAGCTTAGAGGGACAGAGGTGGAATGAAAAACTGTTTTTT. This codes for CASSLEGQRWNEKLFF.

The V call is TRBV6-5, the J call TRBJ2-1; TRBD1 might be the D (6 bases). V lost 0 bases to trimming and J lost 6 bases, with 12 bases between them. Germline-derived CDR1 and CDR2 are MNHEY and SVGAGI. This CDR3 has 15 residues. CDR3 in amino acids: CASSYSLTGVNEQFF. CDR3 sequence (DNA): TGTGCCAGCAGTTACTCCTTGACAGGTGTCAATGAGCAGTTCTTC.

This clone came up once. The V and J genes are TRBV5-1 and TRBJ1-2, with a possible D match to TRBD1 (6 bases). The CDR3 is 13 residues long. V lost 4 bases to trimming and J lost 7 bases, with 14 bases between them. CDR1 and CDR2 from the germline V gene are SGHRS and YFSETQ. In DNA, the CDR3 is TGCGCCAGCAGCGGGGACACCGACAGTGGCTACACCTTC. Translating it yields CASSGDTDSGYTF.

The rearrangement uses TRBV7-2 and TRBJ2-5, with 9 bases lining up with TRBD2. The CDR3 sequence is 15 residues long. V lost 1 base and J lost 5; bases outside the gene matches: 5. Germline CDR1 is SGHTA and CDR2 is FQGNSA. The DNA for the CDR3 is TGTGCCAGCAGCTTAGTGCCGGCGGGAGGGGAGACCCAGTACTTC. It encodes CASSLVPAGGETQYF.

This clone was observed a single time. The V call is TRBV7-2, the J call TRBJ2-3, with TRBD2 matching over 7 bases. Germline values: CDR1 SGHTA, CDR2 FQGNSA. V lost 2 bases to trimming and J lost 1 base; unmatched junction nucleotides: 9. CDR3 size: 17 residues. CDR3 sequence reads: CASSLTGQRGRTDTQYF. CDR3 sequence (DNA): TGTGCCAGCAGCTTAACTGGGCAGCGGGGTCGCACAGATACGCAGTATTTT. The variable domain in full, with the rest retrieved from reference TRBV7-2 and TRBJ2-3, is GAGVSQSPSNKVTEKGKDVELRCDPISGHTALYWYRQSLGQGLEFLIYFQGNSAPDKSGLPSDRFSAERTGGSVSTLTIQRTQQEDSAVYLCASSLTGQRGRTDTQYFGPGTRLTVL.

Worth noting for this clone: The junction does not match germline at one end; this may be a read error. The chain recombines TRBV4-3 with TRBJ1-4; 10 positions agree with TRBD1. CDR1 and CDR2 (germline): LGHNA, YSLEER. The CDR3 extends over 16 amino acids. The CDR3 DNA reads TGCGTCAGCAGCCCTCCCCGGGACAGGGGCAATGAAAAACTGTTTTTT. It codes for CVSSPPRDRGNEKLFF.

The chain joins TRBV6-1 to TRBJ1-2; no definite D call. The ends were cut back, 5 bases at V and 4 bases at J, with 14 bases in the middle. Germline CDR1 is MNHNS and CDR2 is SASEGT. This CDR3 has 14 amino acids. In DNA, the CDR3 is TGTGCCAGCAGTTCAAGGGAGGGAGGCTATGGCTACACCTTC. It is translated as CASSSREGGYGYTF.

The chain carries TRBV7-3 and TRBJ2-3, with D tentatively TRBD2 (5 bases). In germline, CDR1 is SGHTA, CDR2 FQGTGA. V was trimmed by 5 bases and J by 5 bases, leaving 11 bases between them. The CDR3 loop spans 13 amino acids. The CDR3 loop reads CASSVGRGDTQYF. The CDR3 nucleotides read TGTGCCAGCAGCGTCGGACGGGGAGATACGCAGTATTTT.

V is TRBV5-4 and J is TRBJ2-6; D uncertain. V was clipped by 5 bases and J by 4 bases, with 7 bases between them. Germline V gene lookup returns CDR1 SGHNT and CDR2 YYREEE (reference sequence). The CDR3 runs 13 residues. In nucleotides, the CDR3 is TGTGCCAGCAGTGGTACAGGGGCCAACGTCCTGACTTTC. Translating gives CASSGTGANVLTF.